One and the same sample provided the 10 T cell receptor beta chains below, sequenced in a study of beta chain features in type 1 diabetes. Expressed TCRB transcripts were sequenced because the isolated RNA had all been reverse transcribed beforehand. Some clones are missing from TCRdb's copy, which holds only in-frame ones; the method was immunoSEQ multiplex PCR. The profile shows some 900,000 clones, 15% to 20% of them singletons. The sequenced material came from naive CD4+ T cells from blood. These receptors came from a young woman in good health.

The rearrangement links TRBV2 to TRBJ2-2; a possible D gene is TRBD2 (6 bases). Trimming pared 5 bases from V and 0 bases from J, leaving 10 bases between. From germline, CDR1 is SNHLY and CDR2 FYNNEI. The CDR3 totals 15 residues. The CDR3 sequence is CASSPGLSNTGELFF. The CDR3 coding sequence is TGTGCCAGCAGTCCGGGACTGTCGAACACCGGGGAGCTGTTTTTT. Together with reference TRBV2 and TRBJ2-2, the CDR3 gives the full variable domain: EPEVTQTPSHQVTQMGQEVILRCVPISNHLYFYWYRQILGQKVEFLVSFYNNEISEKSEIFDDQFSVERPDGSNFTLKIRSTKLEDSAMYFCASSPGLSNTGELFFGEGSRLTVL.

This clone was counted a few times. The rearrangement links TRBV15 to TRBJ2-5; 8 nucleotides align to TRBD1. TRBJ2-7 explains the end of the DNA better; the J call may be wrong. The length of the CDR3 is 15 residues. CDR1 and CDR2 from the germline V gene are LNHNV and YYDKDF (reference sequence). The CDR3 DNA reads as TGTGCCACCAGCAGAGAACCCAGGACAGGGCTCGAGCAGTACTTC. Translation: CATSREPRTGLEQYF.

The chain employs TRBV4-2 and TRBJ1-4; D unresolved. Germline V gene data show CDR1 as LGHNA and CDR2 as YNFKEQ. This CDR3 contains 13 residues. Trimming took off 2 bases at V and 13 bases at J, with 14 bases between the two ends. CDR3 nucleotide sequence: TGTGCCAGCAGCCAATCAGGATGGAGAGGACTGTTTTTT. This gives the protein CASSQSGWRGLFF.

This clone was detected only a few times. The V and J genes are TRBV5-1 and TRBJ2-3; D remains ambiguous. V gave up 4 bases and J gave up 4 bases, with 10 bases separating them. The CDR3 length is 13 residues. CDR1 and CDR2 from the germline V gene are SGHRS and YFSETQ. This chain's CDR3 is CASSPPAADTQYF. CDR3 in DNA: TGCGCCAGCAGCCCACCTGCCGCAGATACGCAGTATTTT.

This clone was observed a few times. This sequence joins TRBV14 and TRBJ2-5; D is unclear. Per germline, CDR1 SGHDN and CDR2 FVKESK. The CDR3 is 15 residues long. V lost 2 bases, J lost 2 bases, and 12 bases lay in between. The chain's CDR3 is CASSQQLPTQETQYF. The CDR3 DNA reads as TGTGCCAGCAGCCAACAACTCCCAACTCAAGAGACCCAGTACTTC.

This clone was detected only a few times. This rearrangement joins TRBV28 to TRBJ1-2, with D maybe TRBD1 (5 bases). Trimming took off 8 bases at V and 6 bases at J, with 19 bases between the two ends. Germline-derived CDR1 and CDR2 are MDHEN and SYDVKM. The CDR3 runs to 14 residues. This chain's CDR3 is CASGSGSHYDGYTF. The DNA for the CDR3 is TGTGCCAGCGGGTCAGGGAGTCATTACGATGGCTACACCTTC.

This chain connects TRBV18 to TRBJ2-7; a weak D match, TRBD2 (5 bases). Per the germline V gene, CDR1 is KGHSH and CDR2 is LQKENI. Trimming stripped 6 bases from V and 0 bases from J, with 9 bases between. This CDR3 has 13 amino acids. The CDR3 DNA follows: TGTGCCAGCTCGTCTGACTACTCCTACGAGCAGTACTTC. It codes for CASSSDYSYEQYF.

This clone has a handful of counts. The V call is TRBV28, the J call TRBJ2-1, with 7 bases that match TRBD1. The germline CDR1 and CDR2 sequences are MDHEN and SYDVKM. The CDR3 consists of 10 residues. Trimming cost V 8 bases and J 9 bases; bases outside gene matches: 1. CDR3 in amino acids: CASQGVEQFF. As DNA, the CDR3 is TGTGCCAGCCAGGGGGTTGAGCAGTTCTTC. Full variable domain (rest looked up from reference TRBV28 and TRBJ2-1): DVKVTQSSRYLVKRTGEKVFLECVQDMDHENMFWYRQDPGLGLRLIYFSYDVKMKEKGDIPEGYSVSREKKERFSLILESASTNQTSMYLCASQGVEQFFGPGTRLTVL.

A remark on this clone: This sample includes further DNA sequences coding for the same CDR3. The chain combines TRBV28 with TRBJ2-7, with D possibly being TRBD2 (6 bases). This CDR3 spans 14 amino acids. Trimming removed 7 bases from V and 0 bases from J, with 13 bases in between. Looked up from germline, CDR1 is MDHEN and CDR2 is SYDVKM. The CDR3 bases are TGTGCCAGCACTTCTGGGGGGACCTCCTACGAGCAGTACTTC. Amino acids: CASTSGGTSYEQYF.

This clone occurred a few times. V is TRBV6-5 and J is TRBJ1-5, with D perhaps matching TRBD1 (5 bases). The CDR3 contains 15 residues. V was pared by 0 bases and J by 6 bases, with 12 bases between. Germline loops: CDR1 MNHEY, CDR2 SVGAGI. CDR3 nucleotide sequence: TGTGCCAGCAGTTACTCACGGACATCCGGTCAGCCCCAGCATTTT. Its translation: CASSYSRTSGQPQHF.